The next 3 T cell receptor beta chains were all read from a single sample in a study of tumor and adjacent non-tumor tissue in lung cancer (dated by TCRdb to 2016 to 2019). Library method: multiplex PCR. The sequencing machine was an Illumina HiSeq 2500. TCRbeta libraries were built by three rounds of nested PCR using primers (Table S4), following protocols modified from ARM-PCR. Clones were called with MiXCR by TCRdb after fastp trimmed the public reads at Q25, and only in-frame beta chains were retained. For every CDR3 protein sequence, its rows merge into one entry that carries the most common genes and DNA. This sample lists about 43,000 distinct CDR3 sequences; about three fifths were detected once. Clones ranked in the top ten supply 45% to 50% of the sample. RNA was extracted from bulk unsorted tissue and checked for quality with a NanoDrop ND-1000 and an Agilent 2100. For the normal lung samples, distant non-tumor tissue was collected more than 3 cm away from the tumor edge.

Sequencing was carried out using distant non-tumor lung tissue. Receptors were obtained from a man aged 50 or older with non-small cell lung cancer.

Concerning this clonotype itself: No DNA is shown, since the ends of the CDR3 on it are uncertain; the CDR3 is the one TCRdb lists. The chain has TRBV28 and TRBJ2-1; TRBD1 was called by the table and not checked on the DNA. The CDR3 adds up to 16 amino acids, both ends counted. The germline V gene encodes CDR1 MDHEN and CDR2 SYDVKM. Here the CDR3 reads CASILVGQSSYNEQFF.

The rearrangement uses TRBV21-1 and TRBJ2-7; TRBD2 reflects the table's D call only, with no check against the DNA. TRBV21-1 is a pseudogene segment. This CDR3 is 15 amino acids long. CDR3 bases: TGTGCCAGCAGCAAAGAGGCTAGCGTTCCCTACGAACAGTACTTC. Amino acids: CASSKEASVPYEQYF.

A note on this clonotype: Its ends do not fully match the called genes, so a read error is possible. The chain is built from TRBV29-1 and TRBJ1-2; D unresolved. Germline V gene sequence: CDR1 SQVTM, CDR2 ANQGSEA. This CDR3 region has 13 residues. The CDR3 sequence: CSAVPGVNYGYTF. CDR3 nucleotides: TGCAGCGCCGTGCCCGGGGTGAACTATGGTTACACCTTC.